This TCR beta chain was captured in a study of cytomegalovirus exposure and HLA in healthy donors. At the level of the study: Some 180 million T cells yielded over 90 million unique TCR beta sequences in earlier analysis.

13 Jbeta primers and 60 Vbeta primers were used for the PCR. Measured with immunoSEQ multiplex PCR; TCRdb has only the in-frame clones, and not every one. The sample shows some 190,000 clones, approximately 80% of them seen only once. General observations from the study: More clonal expansion characterized HLA-associated TCR beta chains than equally common others in a later analysis.

Trimming cost V 2 bases and J 5 bases; bases outside gene matches: 4. CDR1 MNHEY and CDR2 SMNVEV come from the germline V gene (reference sequence). The CDR3 length is 14 residues. This clone was seen only a few times. Its antigen is unknown. The source is a girl aged 10-17 years in good health and CMV-seropositive. This chain joins TRBV27 and TRBJ2-3; the match to TRBD2 covers 7 bases. The sequencing input was PBMCs. CDR3 in DNA: TGTGCCAGCAGTTTAGCCTGGGAGGGAGATACGCAGTATTTT. The encoded protein is CASSLAWEGDTQYF.